This TCR beta chain was obtained from a study of long-term antiretroviral therapy in people with HIV. At survey level, the immunoSEQ assay was run in its v3.0 version. Produced via immunoSEQ multiplex PCR; TCRdb's table is partial and in-frame only. This sample has around 23,000 clones, with roughly four fifths found just once. Only a few counts were recorded for this clone. Cryopreserved PBMC samples of about 0.95-10 million cells were used for DNA extraction. V was cut by 3 bases and J by 5 bases, with 19 bases left in between. Germline assignment: CDR1 MNHNS and CDR2 SASEGT. This CDR3 is built from 17 residues.

This clonotype originated in a man aged 50-59 years with HIV. This chain connects TRBV6-1 to TRBJ1-4; D perhaps matches TRBD1 (5 bases). Sequenced material: unsorted PBMCs, taken 0.3 years after starting antiretroviral therapy. The CDR3 loop reads CASSDSERGFRNEKLFF. DNA for the CDR3: TGTGCCAGCAGTGATTCCGAGAGGGGTTTCCGAAATGAAAAACTGTTTTTT.